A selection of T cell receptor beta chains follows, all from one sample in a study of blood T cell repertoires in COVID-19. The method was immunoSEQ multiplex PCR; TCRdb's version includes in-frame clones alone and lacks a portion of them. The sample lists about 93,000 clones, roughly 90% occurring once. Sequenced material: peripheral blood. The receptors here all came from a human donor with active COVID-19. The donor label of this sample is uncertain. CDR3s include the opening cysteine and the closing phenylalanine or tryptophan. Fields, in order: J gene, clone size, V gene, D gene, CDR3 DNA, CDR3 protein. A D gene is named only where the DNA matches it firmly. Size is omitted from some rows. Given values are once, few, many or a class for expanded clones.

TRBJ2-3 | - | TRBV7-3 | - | TGTGCCAGCAGCCCGGGGGGCTCTAGCACAGATACGCAGTATTTT | CASSPGGSSTDTQYF
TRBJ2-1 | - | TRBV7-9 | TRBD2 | TGTGCCAGCAGCTTGTGGCTAGCGGGGGGACTAGGAAACAATGAGCAGTTCTTC | CASSLWLAGGLGNNEQFF
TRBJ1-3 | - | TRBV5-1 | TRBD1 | TGCGCCAGCAGCTTGGTACAGGGGACTGGAAACACCATATATTTT | CASSLVQGTGNTIYF
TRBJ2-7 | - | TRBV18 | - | TGTGCCAGCTCACCAAACAGGGAGAAACAGTACTTC | CASSPNREKQYF
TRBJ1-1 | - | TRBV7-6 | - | TGTGCCAGCAGCTTAGTTAGGAGTTCCTCTACGAACACTGAAGCTTTCTTT | CASSLVRSSSTNTEAFF
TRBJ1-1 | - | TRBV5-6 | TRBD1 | TGTGCCACCCCAAACCCGGGACAGGGACGGGGGACTGAAGCTTTCTTT | CATPNPGQGRGTEAFF
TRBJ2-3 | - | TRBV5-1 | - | TGCGCCAGCAGCTTGGCGGGGGGCGCCCGCACAGATACGCAGTATTTT | CASSLAGGARTDTQYF
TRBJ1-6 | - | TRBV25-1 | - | TGTGCCACTACAGACAGCTACTATAATTCACCCCTCCACTTT | CATTDSYYNSPLHF
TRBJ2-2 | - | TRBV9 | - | TGTGCCAGCAGCGCCCGAGGGCCCAACACCGGGGAGCTGTTTTTT | CASSARGPNTGELFF
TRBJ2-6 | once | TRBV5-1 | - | TGCGCCAGCAGCTTGCCGACAGGGAGGTCGAAATCTGGGGCCAACGTCCTGACTTTC | CASSLPTGRSKSGANVLTF
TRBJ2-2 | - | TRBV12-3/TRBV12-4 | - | TGTGCCAGCAGTAGCCTGCGGACCGGGGAGCTGTTTTTT | CASSSLRTGELFF
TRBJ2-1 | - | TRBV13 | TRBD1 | TGTGCCAGCAGCTTAGAGACAGGGACCATCGATGAGCAGTTCTTC | CASSLETGTIDEQFF
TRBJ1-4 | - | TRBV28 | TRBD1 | TGTGCCAGCAGCCGACAGGGGCCAGTATATGAAAAACTGTTTTTT | CASSRQGPVYEKLFF
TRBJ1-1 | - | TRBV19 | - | TGTGCCAGTAGTATGGCGACAGGCATGAACACTGAAGCTTTCTTT | CASSMATGMNTEAFF
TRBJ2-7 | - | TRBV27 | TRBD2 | TGTGCCAGCAGCATGACTAGCGGGTACGAGCAGTACTTC | CASSMTSGYEQYF
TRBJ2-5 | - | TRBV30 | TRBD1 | TGTGCCTGGAGCCGTCGGACAGGGGTCCTCCAAGAGACCCAGTACTTC | CAWSRRTGVLQETQYF
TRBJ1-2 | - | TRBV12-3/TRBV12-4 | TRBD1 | TGTGCCAGCAGCCACAGGGGCAACTATGGCTACACCTTC | CASSHRGNYGYTF
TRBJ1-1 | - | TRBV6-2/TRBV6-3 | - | TGTGCCAGCAGCGCTCGGGCGGGAATGGAAGCTTTCTTT | CASSARAGMEAFF
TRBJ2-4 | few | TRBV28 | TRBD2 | TGTGCCAGCAGCCGGGGGGACATTCAGTACTTC | CASSRGDIQYF
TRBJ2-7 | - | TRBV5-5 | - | - | CASSFGPGADEQYF
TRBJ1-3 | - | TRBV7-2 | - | TGTGCCAGCAGCTTAGCCGCGTTGGGCCCTGGAAACACCATATATTTT | CASSLAALGPGNTIYF
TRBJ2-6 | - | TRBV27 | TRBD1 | TGTGCCAGCAGACAGAGGGGGCCTGGGGCCAACGTCCTGACTTTC | CASRQRGPGANVLTF
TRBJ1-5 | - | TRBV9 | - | TGTGCCAGCAGCGTAGTGCGGCCAGAGATCATGTATAGCAATCAGCCCCAGCATTTT | CASSVVRPEIMYSNQPQHF
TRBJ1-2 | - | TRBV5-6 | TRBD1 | TGTGCCAGCAGCCAGGCAGGGGGTGGCTACACCTTC | CASSQAGGGYTF
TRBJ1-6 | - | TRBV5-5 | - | TGTGCCAGCAGCTTGGTAGTACAGGGTAATAATTCACCCCTCCACTTT | CASSLVVQGNNSPLHF
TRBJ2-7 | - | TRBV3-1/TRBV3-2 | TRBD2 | TGTGCCAGCAGCCTAGACACCCCGGGACTAAACCCAGACGAGCAGTACTTC | CASSLDTPGLNPDEQYF
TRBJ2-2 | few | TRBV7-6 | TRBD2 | TGTGCCAGCAGCTTAGTAAAGGCTAGCGGGGCCGGGGAGCTGTTTTTT | CASSLVKASGAGELFF
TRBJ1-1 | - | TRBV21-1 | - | - | CASFGQGAEAFF
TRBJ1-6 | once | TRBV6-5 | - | TGTGCCAGCAGTTACTCGACGGACAGTCCCAATTCACCCCTCCACTTT | CASSYSTDSPNSPLHF
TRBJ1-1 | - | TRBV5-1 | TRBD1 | TGCGCCAGCAGACCAGGGACAGATGTCACTGAAGCTTTCTTT | CASRPGTDVTEAFF
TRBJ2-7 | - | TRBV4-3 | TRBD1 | TGCGCCAGCAGCCAATCGGACAGGGGACCCTACGAGCAGTACTTC | CASSQSDRGPYEQYF